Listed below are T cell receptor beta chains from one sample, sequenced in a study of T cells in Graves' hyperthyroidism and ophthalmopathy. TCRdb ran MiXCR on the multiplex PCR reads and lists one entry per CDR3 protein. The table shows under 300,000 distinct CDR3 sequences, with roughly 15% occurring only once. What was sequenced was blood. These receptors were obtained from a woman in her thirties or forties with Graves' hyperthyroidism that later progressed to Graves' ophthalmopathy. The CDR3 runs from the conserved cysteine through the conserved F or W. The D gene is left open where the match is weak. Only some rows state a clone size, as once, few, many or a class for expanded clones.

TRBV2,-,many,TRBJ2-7,CASSEARSYEQYF,TGTGCCAGCAGTGAAGCGCGTAGCTACGAGCAGTACTTC
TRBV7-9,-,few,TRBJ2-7,CASSLELISLGSYEQYF,TGTGCCAGCAGCTTAGAATTGATATCTTTGGGGTCCTACGAGCAGTACTTC
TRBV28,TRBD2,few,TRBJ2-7,CASSFKSSGEQYF,TGTGCCAGCAGTTTTAAGTCTAGCGGAGAGCAGTACTTC
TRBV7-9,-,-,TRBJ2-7,CASSPNPSLYEQYF,TGTGCCAGCAGCCCGAATCCTTCCCTCTACGAGCAGTACTTC
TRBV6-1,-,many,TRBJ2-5,CASSRYLGETQYF,TGTGCCAGCAGTCGCTATTTAGGAGAGACCCAGTACTTC
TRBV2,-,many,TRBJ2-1,CASTLTGSSYNEQFF,TGTGCCAGCACGTTAACAGGGAGCTCCTACAATGAGCAGTTCTTC
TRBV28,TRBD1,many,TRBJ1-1,CASTKGQGEPEAFF,TGTGCCAGCACCAAGGGACAGGGTGAGCCTGAAGCTTTCTTT
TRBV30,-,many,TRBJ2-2,CAWSVLGGRNTGELFF,TGTGCCTGGAGTGTACTCGGGGGGCGGAACACCGGGGAGCTGTTTTTT
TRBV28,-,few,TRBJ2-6,CASSAGLISGANVLTF,TGTGCCAGCAGTGCCGGACTGATCTCTGGGGCCAACGTCCTGACTTTC
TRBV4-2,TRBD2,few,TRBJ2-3,CASSHSGRSTDTQYF,TGTGCCAGCAGCCATAGCGGGAGGTCCACAGATACGCAGTATTTT
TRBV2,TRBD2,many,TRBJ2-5,CASSEALAGGQETQYF,TGTGCCAGCAGTGAAGCGCTAGCGGGAGGGCAAGAGACCCAGTACTTC
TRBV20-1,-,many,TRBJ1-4,CSARDPGAANEKLFF,TGCAGTGCTAGAGATCCGGGGGCTGCTAATGAAAAACTGTTTTTT
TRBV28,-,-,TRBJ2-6,CASSLRGASGANVLTF,TGTGCCAGCAGTTTAAGGGGGGCCTCTGGGGCCAACGTCCTGACTTTC
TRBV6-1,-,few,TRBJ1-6,CASWQRESSYNSPLHF,TGTGCCAGCTGGCAGAGGGAGAGCTCCTATAATTCACCCCTCCACTTT
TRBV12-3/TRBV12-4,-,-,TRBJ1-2,CASGQGGLGNYGYTF,TGTGCCAGCGGCCAAGGGGGTTTGGGAAACTATGGCTACACCTTC
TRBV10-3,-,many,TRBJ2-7,CAISDWAQPRGFEQYF,TGTGCCATCAGTGATTGGGCTCAACCGAGGGGGTTCGAGCAGTACTTC
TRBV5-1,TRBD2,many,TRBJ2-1,CASSSGLVGEQFF,TGCGCCAGCAGCTCGGGACTAGTGGGTGAGCAGTTCTTC
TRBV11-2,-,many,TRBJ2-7,CASSLMRESVHEQYF,TGTGCCAGCAGCTTAATGAGGGAGTCGGTCCACGAGCAGTACTTC
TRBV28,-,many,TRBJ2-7,CASSWMGGTRSYEQYF,TGTGCCAGCAGCTGGATGGGCGGCACCCGTTCCTACGAGCAGTACTTC
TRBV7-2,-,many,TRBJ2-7,CASSLFNAYEQYF,TGTGCCAGCAGCCTTTTCAACGCCTACGAGCAGTACTTC
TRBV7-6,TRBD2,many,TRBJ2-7,CASSLKRREVDEQYF,TGTGCCAGCAGCTTAAAGCGCCGGGAGGTGGACGAGCAGTACTTC
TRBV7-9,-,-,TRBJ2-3,CASSLVCSFYGGDTQYF,TGTGCCAGCAGCTTAGTCTGCTCTTTCTACGGTGGAGATACGCAGTATTTT
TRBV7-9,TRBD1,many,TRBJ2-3,CASSLDAGTGHTDTQYF,TGTGCCAGCAGCTTAGATGCAGGGACAGGGCACACAGATACGCAGTATTTT
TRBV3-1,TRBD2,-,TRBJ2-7,CASSPLAGAGEQYF,TGTGCCAGCAGCCCGCTAGCGGGAGCTGGAGAGCAGTACTTC
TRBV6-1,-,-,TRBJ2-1,CASRPGQSYNEQFF,TGTGCCAGCAGGCCAGGACAATCCTACAATGAGCAGTTCTTC
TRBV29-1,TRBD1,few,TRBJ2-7,CSVYDRAYEQYF,TGCAGCGTTTACGACAGGGCCTACGAGCAGTACTTC
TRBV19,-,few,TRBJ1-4,CATKGGNEKLFF,TGTGCCACCAAAGGGGGTAATGAAAAACTGTTTTTT
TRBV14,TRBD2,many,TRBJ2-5,CASSQKQTGLPQETQYF,TGTGCCAGCAGCCAAAAGCAGACGGGACTACCTCAAGAGACCCAGTACTTC
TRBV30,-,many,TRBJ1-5,CAWSPNSDQPQHF,TGTGCCTGGAGTCCAAACTCTGATCAGCCCCAGCATTTT
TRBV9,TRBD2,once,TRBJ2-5,CAGSTPLAGAYRGETQYF,TGTGCCGGCAGCACACCCCTAGCGGGAGCTTATCGTGGAGAGACCCAGTACTTC
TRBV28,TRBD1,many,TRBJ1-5,CASSTRTGVRPQHF,TGTGCCAGCAGCACCAGGACAGGAGTGAGGCCCCAGCATTTT
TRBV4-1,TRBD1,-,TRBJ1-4,CASSPVKGATNEKLFF,TGCGCCAGCAGCCCGGTGAAGGGGGCCACTAATGAAAAACTGTTTTTT
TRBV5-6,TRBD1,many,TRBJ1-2,CASSVLGTGGNYGYTF,TGTGCCAGCAGCGTCCTAGGGACAGGGGGAAACTATGGCTACACCTTC
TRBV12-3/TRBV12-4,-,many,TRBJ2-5,CASSVRREETQYF,TGTGCCAGCTCAGTTCGCAGAGAAGAGACCCAGTACTTC
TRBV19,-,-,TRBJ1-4,CASSTDRNNEKLFF,TGTGCCAGTAGTACCGACAGAAATAATGAAAAACTGTTTTTT
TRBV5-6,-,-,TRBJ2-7,CASSFAGTYEQYF,TGTGCCAGCAGCTTCGCAGGTACCTACGAGCAGTACTTC
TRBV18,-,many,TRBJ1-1,CASSPTRGTEAFF,TGTGCCAGCTCACCTACCCGGGGGACTGAAGCTTTCTTT
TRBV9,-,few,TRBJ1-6,CASSERPSARTPLHF,TGTGCCAGCAGCGAACGACCGTCCGCTAGGACACCCCTCCACTTT
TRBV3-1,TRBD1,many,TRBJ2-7,CASSRNGDRGYSYEQYF,TGTGCCAGCAGCCGCAACGGGGACAGGGGCTACTCCTACGAGCAGTACTTC
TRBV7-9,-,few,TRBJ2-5,CASSLGAFQETQYF,TGTGCCAGCAGCTTAGGGGCCTTCCAAGAGACCCAGTACTTC
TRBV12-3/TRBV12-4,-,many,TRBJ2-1,CASSESRRAIEQFF,TGTGCCAGCAGTGAGAGCCGGAGGGCCATTGAGCAGTTCTTC
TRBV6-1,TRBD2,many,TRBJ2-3,CASSVGLEGDTQYF,TGTGCCAGCAGCGTTGGACTAGAGGGAGATACGCAGTATTTT
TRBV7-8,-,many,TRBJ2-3,CASSGGPGRTDTQYF,TGTGCCAGCAGCGGGGGACCAGGCCGCACAGATACGCAGTATTTT
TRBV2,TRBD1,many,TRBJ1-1,CASRGDRGKTEAFF,TGTGCCAGCAGGGGGGACAGGGGCAAAACTGAAGCTTTCTTT
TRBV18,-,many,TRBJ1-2,CASSPSRPNYGYTF,TGTGCCAGCTCACCAAGTCGTCCTAACTATGGCTACACCTTC
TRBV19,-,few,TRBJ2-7,CASSIPNTLGEQYF,TGTGCCAGTAGTATCCCCAACACGCTCGGGGAGCAGTACTTC
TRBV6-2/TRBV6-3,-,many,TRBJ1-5,CASSYVPFNQPQHF,TGTGCCAGCAGTTACGTTCCGTTTAATCAGCCCCAGCATTTT
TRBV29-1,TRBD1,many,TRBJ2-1,CSVDGGQGYYNEQFF,TGCAGCGTTGATGGGGGACAGGGTTACTACAATGAGCAGTTCTTC
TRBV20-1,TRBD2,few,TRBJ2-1,CSARGGGAGEQFF,TGCAGTGCTAGGGGGGGGGGAGCTGGTGAGCAGTTCTTC
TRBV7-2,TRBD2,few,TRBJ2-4,CASSLGVSGSGAKNIQYF,TGTGCCAGCAGCTTAGGGGTTAGCGGGAGTGGAGCCAAAAACATTCAGTACTTC
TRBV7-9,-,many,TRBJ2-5,CASSVIDRMLETQYF,TGTGCCAGCAGCGTAATCGACAGAATGTTAGAGACCCAGTACTTC
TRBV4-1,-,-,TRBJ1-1,CASSLTLGNTEAFF,TGCGCCAGCAGCCTAACGCTGGGGAACACTGAAGCTTTCTTT
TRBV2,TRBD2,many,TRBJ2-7,CASSGGLAVKFYEQYF,TGTGCCAGCAGTGGAGGACTAGCGGTGAAATTCTACGAGCAGTACTTC